Sequencing of this T cell receptor (beta chain) was carried out in a study of control samples from healthy donors and cancer patients. This clone has a single count. The germline gives CDR1 SEHNR, CDR2 FQNEAQ (reference sequence). V lost 1 base and J lost 0; bases outside the gene matches: 5. The CDR3 covers 19 residues. Generated by immunoSEQ multiplex PCR, the TCRdb table keeps only in-frame clones and is missing some. The table has 95,000 to 100,000 clones, approximately 78% seen once. The sequence derives from a man in his 60s in good health. The sequencing sample was made of blood. This chain uses TRBV7-9 with TRBJ2-1, with 14 positions matching TRBD2. This chain's CDR3 is CASSLVGLAGGSSYNEQFF. The CDR3 bases are TGTGCCAGCAGCTTAGTAGGACTAGCGGGGGGCAGCTCCTACAATGAGCAGTTCTTC.